This TCR beta chain was retrieved from a study of HIV-infected patients and healthy controls. This clonotype was found many times. TCRdb fed the 5' RACE reads into MiXCR, producing one record per CDR3 protein. The table shows more than 60,000 distinct CDR3 sequences, with 15% to 20% occurring only once. V was trimmed by 5 bases and J by 4 bases, leaving 11 bases between them. Germline CDR1 LGHDT, CDR2 YNNKEL (reference sequence). This CDR3 comprises 13 residues. This sequence originates from a human donor in good health. The V gene is TRBV3-1, the J gene TRBJ1-1, with D hard to call. The source material was CD4+ T cells from blood. The CDR3 nucleotides are TGTGCCAGCAGCAATTCAGGTTCCACTGAAGCTTTCTTT. Protein sequence: CASSNSGSTEAFF.